This T cell receptor beta chain stems from a study of T cell responses to AZD1222 COVID-19 vaccine. Study as a whole: The analysis combined second doses at about 4 or about 12 weeks. Study-level results: Close to half of all spike-specific TCRs reportedly target regions of the variants that are unmutated. After two AZD1222 doses, spike-specific TCR breadth and depth rose versus day 0. Spike as a whole was targeted by vaccine-associated CD4 TCRs, dominant at 160-218 and 743-854.

Assay: immunoSEQ multiplex PCR; the TCRdb copy retains only in-frame clones and omits some. The sample lists about 120,000 clones, roughly 86% occurring once. A note on this clone: Its antigen is unknown.

This CDR3 is built from 16 residues. J gave up 7 bases and V 2 bases, and 6 bases lay outside the gene matches. CDR1 is SGHVS and CDR2 is FNYEAQ in the germline V gene. The specimen was peripheral blood, collected on day 0 of AZD1222 vaccination. This chain links TRBV7-6 with TRBJ1-6; 9 nucleotides align to TRBD1. This TCR derives from an adult in good health. This CDR3 is CASSLTPGTGNSPLHF. The CDR3 nucleotides read TGTGCCAGCAGCTTAACCCCCGGGACAGGGAATTCACCCCTCCACTTT.